Shown below are 22 T cell receptor beta chains from a single sample sequenced in a study of blood T cell repertoires in COVID-19. TCRdb's table, derived via immunoSEQ multiplex PCR, lists solely in-frame clones and lacks some. This sample has approximately 270,000 clones, with about nine tenths found just once. The sample comprised peripheral blood. Receptor source: a man aged 50-59 years with acute or convalescent COVID-19.

This clone was counted a single time. V usage is TRBV7-8 and J usage is TRBJ2-3; D is unresolved. Germline V lookup: CDR1 SGHVS, CDR2 FQNEAQ. Trimming took off 1 base at V and 3 bases at J, with 11 bases between the two ends. The CDR3 runs 15 residues. The CDR3 sequence is CASSLGAPGTDTQYF. Written as DNA, the CDR3 is TGTGCCAGCAGCTTAGGGGCCCCTGGGACAGATACGCAGTATTTT.

In this sample, this clone turned up once. The chain is built from TRBV3-1 (or the pseudogene TRBV3-2) and TRBJ1-3, with TRBD1 as a possible D gene (6 bases). From germline, CDR1 is LGHDT and CDR2 YNNKEL (reference sequence). The CDR3 consists of 13 residues. V was pared by 0 bases and J by 16 bases, with 16 bases between. In DNA, the CDR3 is TGTGCCAGCAGCCAAGATCGATCGGTGGACAGTTATTTT. Its protein product is CASSQDRSVDSYF.

This chain joins TRBV5-5 and TRBJ1-5; D is unresolved. V lost 3 bases, J lost 7 bases, and 17 bases lay in between. Germline V gene lookup returns CDR1 SGHKS and CDR2 YYEKEE (reference sequence). The CDR3 runs to 15 residues. CDR3 nucleotides: TGTGCCAGCAGCTCTTACCCAGATCCGGGGCAGCCCCAGCATTTT. It yields the protein CASSSYPDPGQPQHF. The full variable domain, completed using reference TRBV5-5 and TRBJ1-5, is DAGVTQSPTHLIKTRGQQVTLRCSPISGHKSVSWYQQVLGQGPQFIFQYYEKEERGRGNFPDRFSARQFPNYSSELNVNALLLGDSALYLCASSSYPDPGQPQHFGDGTRLSIL.

The chain links TRBV4-2 to TRBJ2-1, with a possible D match to TRBD2 (6 bases). Trimming took off 4 bases at V and 10 bases at J, with 20 bases between the two ends. The CDR3 totals 15 residues. CDR1 and CDR2 (germline): LGHNA, YNFKEQ. CDR3: CASSPWGGFVAEQFF. Written as DNA, the CDR3 is TGTGCCAGCAGCCCTTGGGGAGGTTTTGTCGCCGAGCAGTTCTTC.

Here the CDR3 reads CASSPLRGQVDTGELFF. The CDR3 DNA reads TGTGCCAGCAGCCCACTGAGGGGGCAGGTTGACACCGGGGAGCTGTTTTTT. The chain joins TRBV9 to TRBJ2-2, with 7 positions matching TRBD1. Germline-derived CDR1 and CDR2 are SGDLS and YYNGEE. The CDR3 sequence is 17 residues long. Losses at the gene ends were 4 bases for V and 3 bases for J; bases not matched to a gene: 12.

This chain links TRBV6-5 with TRBJ2-2; 7 nucleotides line up with TRBD1. The trim removed 7 bases at V and 2 bases at J, leaving 1 base unmatched. Germline V CDR1 and CDR2: MNHEY, SVGAGI. This CDR3 has 13 amino acids. This CDR3 is CASKGANTGELFF. CDR3 sequence (DNA): TGTGCCAGCAAGGGGGCAAACACCGGGGAGCTGTTTTTT.

The chain carries TRBV7-9 and TRBJ1-1; D uncertain. The germline V gene has CDR1 SEHNR and CDR2 FQNEAQ (reference sequence). This CDR3 spans 14 amino acids. Between the trimmed V and J ends, which lost 4 bases and 0 bases, there was a span of 9 bases. The CDR3 region has the DNA TGTGCCAGCAGCTCCCATCAGATGAACACTGAAGCTTTCTTT. Translating it yields CASSSHQMNTEAFF.

The chain recombines TRBV9 with TRBJ2-7, with a tentative D call TRBD1 (6 bases). Trimming took off 0 bases at V and 5 bases at J, with 15 bases between the two ends. Germline V CDR1 and CDR2: SGDLS, YYNGEE. The CDR3 has 15 residues. CDR3 nucleotide sequence: TGTGCCAGCAGCGTAGCACCACAGGGTGTGCACGAGCAGTACTTC. It encodes CASSVAPQGVHEQYF.

V gene TRBV27 combines with J gene TRBJ1-5; D is possibly TRBD1 (5 bases). The CDR3 spans 15 residues. Germline lookup yields CDR1 MNHEY and CDR2 SMNVEV (reference sequence). Trimming removed 7 bases from V and 2 bases from J, with 15 bases in between. DNA of the CDR3: TGTGCCAGCAAGGCGACTCGGGGGGGCAATCAGCCCCAGCATTTT. Its protein is CASKATRGGNQPQHF.

V is TRBV27 and J is TRBJ2-7; 9 bases match TRBD1. The V gene's germline CDR1 is MNHEY and CDR2 SMNVEV (reference sequence). The length of the CDR3 is 15 residues. With 2 bases clipped from V and 7 bases from J, the junction kept 9 bases outside the gene matches. The CDR3 nucleotides are TGTGCCAGCAGTTTAGGCACAGGGGGCCTGGGGGAGCAGTACTTC. Translation gives CASSLGTGGLGEQYF.

The chain is built from TRBV9 and TRBJ1-5, with unresolved D. This CDR3 is built from 15 residues. Trimming left V 0 bases short and J 4 bases short, with 11 bases between. Germline V gene data show CDR1 as SGDLS and CDR2 as YYNGEE. This CDR3 is CASSVDPGWNQPQHF. In DNA form, the CDR3 reads TGTGCCAGCAGCGTAGATCCGGGATGGAATCAGCCCCAGCATTTT.

The chain employs TRBV5-4 and TRBJ2-1, with unresolved D. The CDR3 extends over 12 amino acids. CDR1 and CDR2 (germline): SGHNT, YYREEE (reference sequence). The germline V and J ends were trimmed by 4 bases and 7 bases, with 9 bases remaining between them. The CDR3 DNA reads TGTGCCAGCAGCCCGCACGGGAATGAGCAGTTCTTC. Protein: CASSPHGNEQFF.

The chain has TRBV7-3 and TRBJ2-1; 9 positions match TRBD1. After removal of 5 bases from V and 9 bases from J, the junction contained 5 bases not matched to a gene. This CDR3 comprises 13 residues. Germline V gene sequence: CDR1 SGHTA, CDR2 FQGTGA. The CDR3 reads CASSQQGAGEQFF. Here the CDR3 DNA reads TGTGCCAGCAGCCAACAGGGGGCGGGTGAGCAGTTCTTC.

The chain couples TRBV5-1 to TRBJ2-1, with TRBD2 identical over 7 bases. V gave up 0 bases and J gave up 2 bases; unmatched junction bases: 2. This CDR3 region has 15 residues. The germline gives CDR1 SGHRS, CDR2 YFSETQ. The chain's CDR3 is CASSLERGAYNEQFF. For the CDR3, the DNA is TGCGCCAGCAGCTTGGAACGGGGGGCCTACAATGAGCAGTTCTTC. The whole variable domain, remainder taken from reference TRBV5-1 and TRBJ2-1, is KAGVTQTPRYLIKTRGQQVTLSCSPISGHRSVSWYQQTPGQGLQFLFEYFSETQRNKGNFPGRFSGRQFSNSRSEMNVSTLELGDSALYLCASSLERGAYNEQFFGPGTRLTVL.

In the case of this clone: Germline and junction disagree at one end, which may indicate a read error. In DNA, the CDR3 is TGTGCTAGCAGCTTACGTCGGGACACCGGGGAGCTGTTTTTT. It encodes CASSLRRDTGELFF. The rearrangement uses TRBV7-7 and TRBJ2-2; no reliable D call. The CDR3 runs 14 residues. Germline V gene data show CDR1 as SSHAT and CDR2 as FNYEAQ (reference sequence).

The V gene is TRBV5-1, the J gene TRBJ1-2, with 8 bases identical to TRBD1. Trimming removed 4 bases from V and 4 bases from J; junction bases left unmatched: 6. Germline V gene lookup returns CDR1 SGHRS and CDR2 YFSETQ. The CDR3 is 14 amino acids. CDR3 in amino acids: CASSPGQALYGYTF. CDR3 DNA sequence: TGCGCCAGCAGCCCGGGACAGGCCCTCTATGGCTACACCTTC.

This rearrangement joins TRBV6-1 to TRBJ1-2, with 9 bases fitting TRBD1. The CDR3 is 14 amino acids. Germline V gives CDR1 MNHNS, CDR2 SASEGT. J was trimmed by 7 bases and V by 1 base; bases with no gene match: 4. CDR3: CASSEVYRGPGYTF. The CDR3 DNA reads as TGTGCCAGCAGTGAAGTCTACAGGGGGCCTGGCTACACCTTC.

This chain connects TRBV4-1 to TRBJ2-7; 8 bases match TRBD1. V shed 4 bases and J 0 bases; nucleotides not matched to a gene: 5. The length of the CDR3 is 15 residues. In germline, CDR1 is MGHRA, CDR2 YSYEKL. CDR3 in DNA: TGCGCCAGCAGCCCAGGACAGGGAAGCTCCTACGAGCAGTACTTC. This encodes CASSPGQGSSYEQYF.

The table lists this clone with a count of one. V usage is TRBV12-3 or TRBV12-4 and J usage is TRBJ2-2; D gene uncertain. The CDR3 contains 13 residues. Trimming shortened V by 2 bases and J by 8 bases, and 9 bases separated the two germline ends. In nucleotides, the CDR3 is TGTGCCAGCAGTTTATCGTGGCAAGGGGAGCTGTTTTTT. Protein sequence: CASSLSWQGELFF.

This chain links TRBV9 with TRBJ2-2; 7 nucleotides match TRBD2. Unmatched junction bases numbered 3, after V lost 0 bases and J lost 4 bases. CDR3 length: 15 amino acids. The germline gives CDR1 SGDLS, CDR2 YYNGEE. CDR3 coding DNA: TGTGCCAGCAGCGTAGTGGCTAGCGGCACCGGGGAGCTGTTTTTT. This translates into CASSVVASGTGELFF.

The CDR3 protein is CASSQDLTGMNTEAFF. CDR3 DNA: TGCGCCAGCAGCCAGGACTTGACGGGGATGAACACTGAAGCTTTCTTT. The rearrangement links TRBV4-1 to TRBJ1-1; D unclear. This CDR3 spans 16 amino acids. Per the germline V gene, CDR1 is MGHRA and CDR2 is YSYEKL. Between the trimmed V and J ends, which lost 3 bases and 0 bases, there was a span of 14 bases.

This clone occurred once. V usage is TRBV10-3 and J usage is TRBJ2-2, with TRBD1 as a possible D gene (5 bases). CDR3 size: 15 residues. In germline, CDR1 is ENHRY, CDR2 SYGVKD. Trimming cost V 7 bases and J 5 bases, with 17 bases left between them. CDR3 coding DNA: TGTGCCATCATGGCAACAGGCCCCGGAACCGGGGAGCTGTTTTTT. It is translated as CAIMATGPGTGELFF.